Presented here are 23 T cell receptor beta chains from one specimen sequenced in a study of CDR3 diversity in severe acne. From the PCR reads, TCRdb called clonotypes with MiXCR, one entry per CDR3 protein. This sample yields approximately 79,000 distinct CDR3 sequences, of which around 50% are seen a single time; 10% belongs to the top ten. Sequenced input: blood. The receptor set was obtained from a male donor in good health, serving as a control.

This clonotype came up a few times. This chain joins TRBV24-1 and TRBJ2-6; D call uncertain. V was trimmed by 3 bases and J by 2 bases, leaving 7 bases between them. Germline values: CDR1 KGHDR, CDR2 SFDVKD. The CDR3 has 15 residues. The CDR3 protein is CATSDPLTGANVLTF. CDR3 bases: TGTGCCACCAGTGATCCCCTGACTGGGGCCAACGTCCTGACTTTC.

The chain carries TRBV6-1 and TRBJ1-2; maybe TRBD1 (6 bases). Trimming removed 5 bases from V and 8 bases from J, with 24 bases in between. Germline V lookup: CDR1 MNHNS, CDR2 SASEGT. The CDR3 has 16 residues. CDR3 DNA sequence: TGTGCCAGCAGTACCCGACTTCGACAAACAGGGCTGGGCTACACCTTC. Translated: CASSTRLRQTGLGYTF.

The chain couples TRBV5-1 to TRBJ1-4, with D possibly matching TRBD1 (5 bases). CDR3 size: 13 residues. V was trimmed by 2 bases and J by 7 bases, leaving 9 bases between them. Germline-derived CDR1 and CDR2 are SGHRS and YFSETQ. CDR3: CASSLQDGEKLFF. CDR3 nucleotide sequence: TGCGCCAGCAGCTTACAGGACGGTGAAAAACTGTTTTTT.

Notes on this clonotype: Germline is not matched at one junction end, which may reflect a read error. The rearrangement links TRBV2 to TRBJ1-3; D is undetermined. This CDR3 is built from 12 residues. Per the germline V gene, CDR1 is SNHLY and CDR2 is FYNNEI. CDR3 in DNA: TGTGCCAGCAGGGAAGATGGCGACACCATATATTTT. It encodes CASREDGDTIYF.

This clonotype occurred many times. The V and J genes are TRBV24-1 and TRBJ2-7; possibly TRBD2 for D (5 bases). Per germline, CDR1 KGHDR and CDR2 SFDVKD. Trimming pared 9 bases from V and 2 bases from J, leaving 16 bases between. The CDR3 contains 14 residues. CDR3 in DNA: TGTGCCACCTCCTCAGCGGCATCAACCTACGAGCAGTACTTC. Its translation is CATSSAASTYEQYF.

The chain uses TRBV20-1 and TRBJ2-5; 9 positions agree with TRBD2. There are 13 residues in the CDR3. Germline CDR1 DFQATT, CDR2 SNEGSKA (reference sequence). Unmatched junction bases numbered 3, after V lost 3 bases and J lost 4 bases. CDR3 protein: CSASKLAGETQYF. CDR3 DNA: TGCAGTGCTAGTAAACTAGCGGGAGAGACCCAGTACTTC.

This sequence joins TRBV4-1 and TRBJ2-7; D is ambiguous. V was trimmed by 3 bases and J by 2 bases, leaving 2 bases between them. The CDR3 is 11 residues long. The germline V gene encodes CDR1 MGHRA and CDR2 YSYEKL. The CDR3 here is CASSHTYEQYF. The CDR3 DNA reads TGCGCCAGCAGCCACACCTACGAGCAGTACTTC.

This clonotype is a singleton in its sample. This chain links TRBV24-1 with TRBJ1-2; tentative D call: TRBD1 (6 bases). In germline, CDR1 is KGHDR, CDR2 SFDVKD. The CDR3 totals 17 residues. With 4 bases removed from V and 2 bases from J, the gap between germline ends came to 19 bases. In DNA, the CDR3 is TGTGCCACCAGTGACCCTACCTCAGGGGTCCCAAACTATGGCTACACCTTC. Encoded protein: CATSDPTSGVPNYGYTF.

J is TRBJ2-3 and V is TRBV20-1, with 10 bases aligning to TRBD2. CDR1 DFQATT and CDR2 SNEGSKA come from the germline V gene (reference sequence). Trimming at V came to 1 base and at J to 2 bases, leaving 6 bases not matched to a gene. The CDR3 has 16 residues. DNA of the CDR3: TGCAGTGCTAGAGGTGAAGCGGGGGGGCCCACAGATACGCAGTATTTT. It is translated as CSARGEAGGPTDTQYF.

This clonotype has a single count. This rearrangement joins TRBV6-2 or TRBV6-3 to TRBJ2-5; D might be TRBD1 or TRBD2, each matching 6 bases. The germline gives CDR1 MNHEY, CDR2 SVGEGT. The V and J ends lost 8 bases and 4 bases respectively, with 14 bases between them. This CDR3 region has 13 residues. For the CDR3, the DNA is TGTGCCAGCGGTGGGGGGCCTGGAGAGACCCAGTACTTC. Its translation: CASGGGPGETQYF.

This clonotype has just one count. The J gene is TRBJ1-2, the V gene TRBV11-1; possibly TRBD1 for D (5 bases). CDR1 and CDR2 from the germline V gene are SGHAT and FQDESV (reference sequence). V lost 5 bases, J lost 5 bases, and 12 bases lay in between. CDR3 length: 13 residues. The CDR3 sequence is CASSTGIKYGYTF. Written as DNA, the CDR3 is TGTGCCAGCAGCACAGGCATCAAGTATGGCTACACCTTC. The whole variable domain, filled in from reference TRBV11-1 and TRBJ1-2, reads EAEVAQSPRYKITEKSQAVAFWCDPISGHATLYWYRQILGQGPELLVQFQDESVVDDSQLPKDRFSAERLKGVDSTLKIQPAELGDSAMYLCASSTGIKYGYTFGSGTRLTVV.

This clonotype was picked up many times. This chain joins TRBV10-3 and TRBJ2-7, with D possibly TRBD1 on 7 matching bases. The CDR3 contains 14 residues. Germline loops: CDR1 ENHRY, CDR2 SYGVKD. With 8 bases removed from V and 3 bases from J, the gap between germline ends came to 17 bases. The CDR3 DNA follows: TGTGCCATCGCGTCGTCGGGGGACAGCTACGAGCAGTACTTC. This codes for CAIASSGDSYEQYF.

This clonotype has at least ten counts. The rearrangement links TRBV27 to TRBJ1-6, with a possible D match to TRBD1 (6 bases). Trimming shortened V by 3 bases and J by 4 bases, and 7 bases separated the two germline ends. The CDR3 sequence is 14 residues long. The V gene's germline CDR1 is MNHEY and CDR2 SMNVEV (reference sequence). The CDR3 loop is CASSFGQYNSPLHF. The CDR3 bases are TGTGCCAGCAGTTTTGGACAGTATAATTCACCCCTCCACTTT.

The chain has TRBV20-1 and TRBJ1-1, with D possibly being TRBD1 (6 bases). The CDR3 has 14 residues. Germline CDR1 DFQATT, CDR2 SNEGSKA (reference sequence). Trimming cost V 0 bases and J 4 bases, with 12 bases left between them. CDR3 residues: CSARDLLRGTEAFF. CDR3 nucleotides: TGCAGTGCTAGAGACCTTCTCAGGGGCACTGAAGCTTTCTTT.

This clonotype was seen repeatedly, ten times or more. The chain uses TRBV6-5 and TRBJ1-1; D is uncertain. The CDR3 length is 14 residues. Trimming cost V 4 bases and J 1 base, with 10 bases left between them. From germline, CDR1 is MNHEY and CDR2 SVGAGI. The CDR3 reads CASSSAGSNTEAFF. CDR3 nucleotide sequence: TGTGCCAGCAGTTCCGCCGGGTCGAACACTGAAGCTTTCTTT.

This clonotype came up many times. The CDR3 DNA follows: TGTGCCACCAGCAGAGACCCCCAGTACTTC. Translated: CATSRDPQYF. The chain links TRBV15 to TRBJ2-5; no clear D gene. The CDR3 contains 10 residues. Trimming took 0 bases from V and 9 from J, leaving 2 bases between them. Germline V CDR1 and CDR2: LNHNV, YYDKDF (reference sequence).

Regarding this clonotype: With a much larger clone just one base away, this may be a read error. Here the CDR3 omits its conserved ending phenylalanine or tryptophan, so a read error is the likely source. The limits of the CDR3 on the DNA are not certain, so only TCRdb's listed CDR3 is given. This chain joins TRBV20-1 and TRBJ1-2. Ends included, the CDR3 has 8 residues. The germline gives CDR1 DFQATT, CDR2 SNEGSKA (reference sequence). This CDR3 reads CSARGADS.

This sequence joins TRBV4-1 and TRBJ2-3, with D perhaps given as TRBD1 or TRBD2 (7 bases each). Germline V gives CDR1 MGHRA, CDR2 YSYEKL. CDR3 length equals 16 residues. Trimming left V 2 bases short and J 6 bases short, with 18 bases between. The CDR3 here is CASSQRDREGRDTQYF. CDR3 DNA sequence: TGCGCCAGCAGCCAACGCGACAGGGAGGGGCGTGATACGCAGTATTTT.

Here the CDR3 reads CASSIGQGGSYNEQFF. Here the CDR3 DNA reads TGTGCCAGTAGTATAGGACAGGGAGGGTCCTACAATGAGCAGTTCTTC. The rearrangement links TRBV19 to TRBJ2-1, with D perhaps assigned TRBD1 or TRBD2 (7 bases each). CDR1 and CDR2 (germline): LNHDA, SQIVND (reference sequence). Trimming took 1 base from V and 1 from J, leaving 11 bases between them. This CDR3 has 16 amino acids.

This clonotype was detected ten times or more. CDR3 residues: CAISGPSSGNTIYF. The CDR3 DNA is TGTGCCATCAGTGGACCGAGCTCTGGAAACACCATATATTTT. The chain employs TRBV10-3 and TRBJ1-3; D is undetermined. CDR1 is ENHRY, CDR2 SYGVKD, per germline. The CDR3 is 14 residues long. Trimming stripped 4 bases from V and 0 bases from J, with 7 bases between.

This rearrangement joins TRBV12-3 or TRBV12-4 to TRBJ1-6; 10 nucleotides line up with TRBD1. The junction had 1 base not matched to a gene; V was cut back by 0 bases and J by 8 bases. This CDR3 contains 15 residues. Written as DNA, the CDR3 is TGTGCCAGCAGTTTAGCAGGGACAGGGGATTCACCCCTCCACTTT. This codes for CASSLAGTGDSPLHF.

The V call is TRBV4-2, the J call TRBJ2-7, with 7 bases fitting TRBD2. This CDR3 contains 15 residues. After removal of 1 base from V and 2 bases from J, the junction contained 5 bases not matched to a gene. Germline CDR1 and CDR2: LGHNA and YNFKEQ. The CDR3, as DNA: TGTGCCAGCAGCCAAGGTGTGGGAGGGCCCTACGAGCAGTACTTC. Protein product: CASSQGVGGPYEQYF.

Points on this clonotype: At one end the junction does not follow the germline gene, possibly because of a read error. The CDR3 reads CVTGRPTVLRTEALF. The CDR3 DNA is TGTGTCACCGGCAGACCAACGGTCCTGCGAACTGAAGCTCTCTTT. The V gene is TRBV15, the J gene TRBJ1-1; no clear D. The CDR3 is 15 residues long. The germline V gene has CDR1 LNHNV and CDR2 YYDKDF (reference sequence).